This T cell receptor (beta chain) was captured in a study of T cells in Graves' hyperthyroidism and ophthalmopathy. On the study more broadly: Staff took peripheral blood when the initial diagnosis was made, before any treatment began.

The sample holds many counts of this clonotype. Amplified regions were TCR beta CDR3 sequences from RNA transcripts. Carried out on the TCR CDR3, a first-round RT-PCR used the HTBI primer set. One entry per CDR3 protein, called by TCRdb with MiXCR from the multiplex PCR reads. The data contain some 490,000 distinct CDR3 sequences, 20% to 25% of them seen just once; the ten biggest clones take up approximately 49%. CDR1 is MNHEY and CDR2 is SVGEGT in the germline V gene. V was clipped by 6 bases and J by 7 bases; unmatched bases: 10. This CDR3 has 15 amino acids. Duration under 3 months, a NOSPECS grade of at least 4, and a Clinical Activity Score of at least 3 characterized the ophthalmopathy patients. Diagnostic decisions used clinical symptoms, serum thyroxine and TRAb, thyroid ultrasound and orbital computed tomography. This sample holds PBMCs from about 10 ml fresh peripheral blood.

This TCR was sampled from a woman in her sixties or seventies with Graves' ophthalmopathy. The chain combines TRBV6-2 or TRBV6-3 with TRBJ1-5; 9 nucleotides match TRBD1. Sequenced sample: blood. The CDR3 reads CASRYRGLESQPQHF. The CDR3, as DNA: TGTGCCAGCAGATACAGGGGGCTGGAATCACAGCCCCAGCATTTT.